This T cell receptor (beta chain) was captured in a study of shared clonotypes between healthy human individuals (dated by TCRdb to the early 2020s). Context from the whole study: A few men and two women, aged 18 to 49 years, made up the cohort. For each donor, three plates each were used for CD4 naive and CD4 memory, two plates were used for CD8 naive, and one plate was used for CD8 memory. To estimate repertoire size and how much clonotypes are shared between individuals, the study performed deep sequencing of blood TCR repertoires from roughly five healthy adults. Libraries were prepared and TCR repertoires were sequenced by different laboratories using diverse techniques, in order to increase sequencing depth and limit assay-specific biases. Between about 0.9 and 10 billion PBMCs per donor were obtained by leukapheresis.

Concerning this clone: Its antigen has not been determined. It has no much larger one-base neighbor in the sample; base qualities were not kept.

For the CD8 naive samples, CD45RO-negative cells were positively selected for CCR7, yielding a CD45RA+CCR7+ population from which TemRA cells were excluded. Donors were healthy HIV-negative adults with no recently reported acute infections or vaccinations. Every donor was a Caucasian adult residing in Nashville, Tennessee, USA. After blood collection by leukapheresis, PBMCs were isolated using Ficoll-Histopaque density gradient centrifugation and then cryopreserved in the vapor phase of liquid nitrogen. Analytical flow cytometry was used to check the purity and quantity of each magnetically sorted T cell population. From each sorted fraction, genomic DNA was isolated and quantified by UV absorbance on a Nanodrop 2000c. Broad study findings and their caveats: Across a few donors, approximately 4.9% of naive CD4, roughly 3.8% of naive CD8, about 2.3% of memory CD4, and around 0.4% of memory CD8 clonotypes were shared. Pairwise subsampling indicated that sequencing depth was expected to affect the degree of clonotype sharing among donors. Sampling was restricted to blood, and TCR repertoires in tissue are likely to differ from TCR repertoires in blood. Incomplete sequencing was indicated by rarefaction of sorted-subset datasets, despite the large sequencing depth. The small number of donors limited the genetic and exposure-history diversity represented. Clonotypes shared by all four sorted-subset donors showed higher generation probabilities than non-shared clonotypes. Larger estimated clonotype richness was generally found for naive subsets than for memory subsets.

TCR CDR3 regions were amplified from genomic DNA by multiplex PCR using the deep immunoSEQ assay. Extracted genomic DNA from each cell subset was distributed evenly across all wells of several immunoSEQ 96-well plates, and each plate was treated as a replicate. For sorted subsets, approximately 0.2 ug of genomic DNA, equivalent to 25,000 to 35,000 T cell genomes, went into each replicate PCR. Purified libraries were quantified with a Qubit 3.0 fluorometer, sized on a Bioanalyzer 2100, and re-quantified with the KAPA Library Quantification kit. Every immunoSEQ 96-well plate was sequenced on a separate single-read 150-cycle Illumina NextSeq 550 flow cell. The published analysis was carried out like this. Because only junctional sequences without quality scores were contained in the immunoSEQ output, filtering matching that applied to full-length reads could not be performed. Sequences were annotated with PyIR, a Python wrapper for IgBLAST v1.9, and V/J genes and CDR3 were assigned using IMGT germline references. Any read was removed if the V/J assignment was weak (E-value above 1e-6), the CDR3 was missing, or the read contained stop codons, out-of-frame junctions, or ambiguous translated residues. V3J clonotypes were defined by identical inferred V gene, J gene, and CDR3 amino acid sequence. Percentage overlap between repertoires was computed as shared unique clonotypes divided by the size of the smaller repertoire. Repertoire richness was assessed with RTK rarefaction, the Chao1 estimator, and Recon v2.1 estimates of unobserved clonotypes. OLGA was used to compute generation probabilities for all TCRbeta clonotypes that the gDNA method yielded from a handful of donors. TCRdb retrieved this table from immuneACCESS and kept in-frame rearrangements only. Not all clones are present; in checked studies, unresolved V genes account for under half, and no reason is known for the remainder. For V, J and clone size, that table is used; D and trimming come from the DNA. The sample table shows about 580,000 clones, and about 98% are seen once. 0.3% of the sample goes to the ten largest clones.

The receptor was isolated from a young man in good health. The sample taken for sequencing was naive CD8+ T cells sorted from blood. Sample cell subset or site, as interpreted from the label and publication: CD45RA+CCR7+.

The bases are TGCGCCAGCAGCTTGAGGCAAGTTTTCCGTCAAGAGACCCAGTACTTC. Its coded protein is CASSLRQVFRQETQYF. The sequence links TRBV5-1 to TRBJ2-5, with no reliable assignment of the D segment. V is clipped by 1 base and J by 2 bases, and the sequence between their germline boundaries is 15 bases long. The CDR3 runs 16 amino acids, cysteine and phenylalanine included. The read is trimmed to its CDR3 DNA, 48 bases read in frame from base 1. The CDR1 and CDR2 encoded by the germline V gene are SGHRS and YFSETQ.